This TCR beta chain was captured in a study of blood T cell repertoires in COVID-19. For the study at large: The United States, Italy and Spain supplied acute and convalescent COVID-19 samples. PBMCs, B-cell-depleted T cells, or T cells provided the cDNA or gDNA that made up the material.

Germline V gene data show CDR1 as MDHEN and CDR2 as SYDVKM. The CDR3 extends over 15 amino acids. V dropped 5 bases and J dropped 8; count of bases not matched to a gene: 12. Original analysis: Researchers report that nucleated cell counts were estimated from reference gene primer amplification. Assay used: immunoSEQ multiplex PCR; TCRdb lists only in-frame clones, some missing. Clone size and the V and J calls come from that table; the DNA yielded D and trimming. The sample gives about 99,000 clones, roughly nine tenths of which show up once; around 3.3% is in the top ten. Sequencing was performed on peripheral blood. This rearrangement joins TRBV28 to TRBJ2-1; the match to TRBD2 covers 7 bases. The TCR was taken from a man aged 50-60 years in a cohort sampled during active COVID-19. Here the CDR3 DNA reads TGTGCCAGCAGTCTCGCCGGACTAGGCGGCGATGAGCAGTTCTTC. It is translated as CASSLAGLGGDEQFF.